The subject of this entry is one T cell receptor beta chain. The data were obtained in a study of CD8+ T cells in alopecia areata. The CDR3 loop spans 13 amino acids. Germline CDR1 reads SGHNT; CDR2 reads YYREEE (reference sequence). V was pared by 1 base and J by 7 bases, with 9 bases between. RNA extraction and reverse transcription yielded cDNA as sequencing template. Here immunoSEQ multiplex PCR was the method, and the copy in TCRdb shows in-frame clones only, minus some. In the table there are under 150,000 clones, approximately 56% of which are singletons. The chain links TRBV5-4 to TRBJ2-1; TRBD2 is a possible D gene (6 bases). This TCR was recovered from a human donor in good health. The sample taken for sequencing was CD8+ T cells sorted from blood. Written as DNA, the CDR3 is TGTGCCAGCAGCTTGATTAGCGGAAATGAGCAGTTCTTC. It codes for CASSLISGNEQFF.